Below are 30 T cell receptor beta chains sequenced from a single sample in a study of T cell responses to AZD1222 COVID-19 vaccine. The data were produced by immunoSEQ multiplex PCR, yet TCRdb's version contains in-frame clones alone and is incomplete. The sample contains over 95,000 clones, roughly 90% of which appear only once. Sequences were derived from peripheral blood, sampled 28 days after the second AZD1222 dose. The receptors were sampled from an adult who received the AZD1222 COVID-19 vaccine.

J is TRBJ2-7 and V is TRBV18; TRBD1 aligns across 7 bases. Trimming removed 3 bases from V and 4 bases from J; junction bases left unmatched: 6. Germline assignment: CDR1 KGHSH and CDR2 LQKENI. The CDR3 is made up of 14 amino acids. CDR3 residues: CASSPGQSMYEQYF. The CDR3 DNA is TGTGCCAGCTCACCGGGACAGAGCATGTACGAGCAGTACTTC.

As regards this clone: One end of the junction varies from germline; a read error may be responsible. The chain uses TRBV24-1 and TRBJ2-1; TRBD1 matches at 7 bases. CDR1 KGHDR and CDR2 SFDVKD come from the germline V gene. The CDR3 loop spans 17 amino acids. The CDR3, as DNA: TGTGCCACCAGTGACTACACGACAGGGAGCTCCCACAATGAGCAGTTCTTC. Translation: CATSDYTTGSSHNEQFF.

The rearrangement uses TRBV2 and TRBJ2-5; D may be TRBD1 (5 bases). Trimming cost V 2 bases and J 1 base, with 8 bases left between them. This CDR3 spans 14 amino acids. Germline-derived CDR1 and CDR2 are SNHLY and FYNNEI. The CDR3 nucleotides are TGTGCCAGCAGTGAACTAGACAGCCAAGAGACCCAGTACTTC. Amino acid sequence: CASSELDSQETQYF.

This chain joins TRBV13 and TRBJ2-1; D possibly corresponds to TRBD2 (6 bases). Germline V CDR1 and CDR2: PRHDT, FYEKMQ (reference sequence). V shed 1 base and J shed 4 bases, with 14 bases lying between them. This CDR3 spans 16 amino acids. In DNA form, the CDR3 reads TGTGCCAGCAGCTTAGTACGGGAGCTGCGTTACAATGAGCAGTTCTTC. Translation gives CASSLVRELRYNEQFF.

The CDR3 loop reads CASSASWTGNLYNEQFF. DNA of the CDR3: TGTGCCAGCAGCGCCTCTTGGACAGGGAACCTCTACAATGAGCAGTTCTTC. The chain links TRBV25-1 to TRBJ2-1, with 8 bases identical to TRBD1. Germline CDR1 is MGHDK and CDR2 is SYGVNS. The CDR3 consists of 17 residues. The junction had 13 bases not matched to a gene; V was cut back by 6 bases and J by 3 bases.

This sequence joins TRBV7-6 and TRBJ2-1, with D perhaps TRBD1 or TRBD2 (7 bases each). From germline, CDR1 is SGHVS and CDR2 FNYEAQ. The CDR3 sequence is 16 residues long. The V and J ends lost 4 bases and 0 bases respectively, with 13 bases between them. This CDR3 is CASSSQGGYSYNEQFF. The CDR3 DNA is TGTGCCAGCAGCTCGCAGGGGGGGTACTCCTACAATGAGCAGTTCTTC.

This chain links TRBV7-9 with TRBJ1-1; TRBD1 is a possible D gene (6 bases). V lost 5 bases to trimming and J lost 11 bases, with 12 bases between them. The CDR3 is 11 amino acids. Per the germline V gene, CDR1 is SEHNR and CDR2 is FQNEAQ (reference sequence). This CDR3 reads CASSQGGFAFF. The CDR3 DNA follows: TGTGCCAGCAGCCAAGGGGGTTTCGCTTTCTTT.

This sequence joins TRBV19 and TRBJ2-1, with D perhaps TRBD1 or TRBD2 (6 bases each). Trimming stripped 4 bases from V and 3 bases from J, with 19 bases between. The CDR3 covers 17 residues. Per the germline V gene, CDR1 is LNHDA and CDR2 is SQIVND (reference sequence). For the CDR3, the DNA is TGTGCCAGTAGTAGTAGAGAGGGGGGAGTGGGCTACAATGAGCAGTTCTTC. Its protein product is CASSSREGGVGYNEQFF.

V usage is TRBV4-1 and J usage is TRBJ1-3; D ambiguous. The CDR3 runs to 14 residues. V shed 2 bases and J shed 4 bases, with 9 bases lying between them. Germline assignment: CDR1 MGHRA and CDR2 YSYEKL. The CDR3 bases are TGCGCCAGCAGCCAATGGGGAGCGGGAAACACCATATATTTT. Protein: CASSQWGAGNTIYF.

The chain combines TRBV7-6 with TRBJ2-3; weak D call: TRBD1 (6 bases). This CDR3 region has 15 residues. The germline V gene has CDR1 SGHVS and CDR2 FNYEAQ. The V gene lost 5 bases and the J gene lost 1 base, with 13 bases spanning the gap. DNA of the CDR3: TGTGCCAGCAGCGTATCCCGGACAGGCACAGATACGCAGTATTTT. Its translation is CASSVSRTGTDTQYF.

The genes are TRBV28 and TRBJ1-3; D gene ambiguous. This CDR3 has 13 amino acids. V lost 11 bases and J 0 bases, leaving 11 bases between the germline ends. Germline assignment: CDR1 MDHEN and CDR2 SYDVKM. The CDR3: CAGKPSSGNTIYF. Here the CDR3 DNA reads TGTGCCGGGAAACCGAGCTCTGGAAACACCATATATTTT.

The rearrangement joins TRBV19 to TRBJ1-2; TRBD1 agrees at 9 bases. Looked up from germline, CDR1 is LNHDA and CDR2 is SQIVND (reference sequence). The ends lost 5 bases at V and 1 base at J; junction bases unmatched: 5. The CDR3 totals 15 residues. The CDR3 loop reads CASSPPDRGNYGYTF. The CDR3 nucleotides read TGTGCCAGTAGTCCGCCGGACAGGGGTAACTATGGCTACACCTTC.

This clone has just one count. The V and J genes are TRBV12-3 or TRBV12-4 and TRBJ2-7, with D maybe TRBD2 (6 bases). The CDR3 totals 13 residues. Deletions cut 5 bases from V and 6 bases from J, with 14 bases between. CDR3 nucleotides: TGTGCCAGCAGTCCGCGAGCGGGTTTCGAGCAGTACTTC. Residues: CASSPRAGFEQYF.

This clone was detected once. J is TRBJ1-2 and V is TRBV12-3 or TRBV12-4, with TRBD1 as a possible D gene (5 bases). Trimming took off 4 bases at V and 14 bases at J, with 20 bases between the two ends. The CDR3 runs 13 residues. CDR3 protein: CASSSLYVRDPTF. In DNA form, the CDR3 reads TGTGCCAGCAGTTCGCTATACGTACGGGACCCAACCTTC.

This chain links TRBV29-1 with TRBJ2-7; TRBD2 agrees at 14 bases. The CDR3 length is 16 residues. Germline V gene lookup returns CDR1 SQVTM and CDR2 ANQGSEA. With V trimmed by 3 bases and J by 0 bases, 4 bases remained unmatched. The CDR3: CSVELTSGRGSYEQYF. The CDR3 coding sequence is TGCAGCGTTGAGTTGACTAGCGGGAGGGGCTCCTACGAGCAGTACTTC.

The J gene is TRBJ1-4, the V gene TRBV7-9; TRBD1 matches at 8 bases. The V gene end was trimmed by 5 bases and the J gene end by 8 bases; junction bases not matched to a gene: 13. CDR3 length: 16 residues. The V gene's germline CDR1 is SEHNR and CDR2 FQNEAQ (reference sequence). CDR3 sequence: CASSRSFRGLREKLFF. CDR3 nucleotide sequence: TGTGCCAGCAGCCGCTCATTCAGGGGGCTCAGGGAAAAACTGTTTTTT.

The DNA for the CDR3 is TGTGCCAGCAGCTTGGCCGGGGGCAGGGCACAGACCCAGTACTTC. Its translation is CASSLAGGRAQTQYF. The chain has TRBV5-4 and TRBJ2-5, with D tentatively TRBD1 or TRBD2 (6 bases each). The germline V gene encodes CDR1 SGHNT and CDR2 YYREEE (reference sequence). V was trimmed by 0 bases and J by 6 bases, leaving 15 bases between them. There are 15 residues in the CDR3. The whole variable domain, remainder taken from reference TRBV5-4 and TRBJ2-5, is ETGVTQSPTHLIKTRGQQVTLRCSSQSGHNTVSWYQQALGQGPQFIFQYYREEENGRGNFPPRFSGLQFPNYSSELNVNALELDDSALYLCASSLAGGRAQTQYFGPGTRLLVL.

The genes are TRBV27 and TRBJ2-5, with 12 positions matching TRBD2. Germline CDR1 is MNHEY and CDR2 is SMNVEV (reference sequence). This CDR3 region has 13 residues. With 6 bases clipped from V and 4 bases from J, the junction kept 0 bases outside the gene matches. CDR3 sequence: CASRTSGRETQYF. CDR3 DNA sequence: TGTGCCAGCAGGACTAGCGGGAGAGAGACCCAGTACTTC.

CDR3 sequence reads: CASSSPLTGKRSPLHF. The CDR3 DNA is TGTGCCAGTAGCAGCCCTCTAACTGGGAAAAGGTCACCCCTCCACTTT. V and J are TRBV19 and TRBJ1-6, with D unresolved. V lost 6 bases and J lost 10, with 22 bases in between. CDR3 length: 16 residues. Germline V gene data show CDR1 as LNHDA and CDR2 as SQIVND (reference sequence).

The chain recombines TRBV27 with TRBJ2-7; 10 bases agree with TRBD2. With 8 bases clipped from V and 1 base from J, the junction kept 2 bases outside the gene matches. The CDR3 has 13 amino acids. Germline V gene lookup returns CDR1 MNHEY and CDR2 SMNVEV (reference sequence). Here the CDR3 DNA reads TGTGCCAGCGGTAGCGGGAGGTCCTACGAGCAGTACTTC. It specifies CASGSGRSYEQYF.

CDR3 amino acids: CASSPREGRVEKLFF. The CDR3 DNA is TGTGCCAGCTCACCCCGAGAAGGGAGGGTTGAAAAACTGTTTTTT. This chain joins TRBV18 and TRBJ1-4; no clear D. The CDR3 loop spans 15 amino acids. Germline V gene sequence: CDR1 KGHSH, CDR2 LQKENI. The V gene lost 3 bases and the J gene lost 7 bases, with 15 bases spanning the gap.

This clone was recorded many times. This chain uses TRBV11-2 with TRBJ1-1; weak D call: TRBD1 (6 bases). V lost 5 bases, J lost 5 bases, and 18 bases lay in between. The CDR3 runs to 15 residues. Germline assignment: CDR1 SGHAT and CDR2 FQNNGV. The CDR3 reads CASSANPQGGTEAFF. The CDR3 DNA reads TGTGCCAGCAGCGCGAACCCACAGGGTGGGACTGAAGCTTTCTTT.

The rearrangement uses TRBV10-1 and TRBJ1-6, with 8 bases identical to TRBD1. The CDR3 has 17 amino acids. V trimming: 7 bases; J trimming: 8 bases; junction bases outside the gene matches: 16. Germline-derived CDR1 and CDR2 are WNHNN and SYGVQD (reference sequence). The CDR3 loop is CASIIKLGQGLHSPLHF. As DNA, the CDR3 is TGCGCCAGCATTATTAAACTCGGACAGGGACTTCATTCACCCCTCCACTTT.

The rearrangement joins TRBV29-1 to TRBJ1-4; no reliable D call. In germline, CDR1 is SQVTM, CDR2 ANQGSEA. V gave up 4 bases and J gave up 8 bases, with 11 bases separating them. The CDR3 totals 12 residues. The CDR3 here is CSVARFGEKLFF. DNA for the CDR3: TGCAGCGTTGCCAGATTCGGCGAAAAACTGTTTTTT.

This chain uses TRBV14 with TRBJ2-1; D remains ambiguous. The CDR3 runs 16 residues. V gave up 1 base and J gave up 0 bases, with 10 bases separating them. CDR1 is SGHDN, CDR2 FVKESK, per germline. CDR3 DNA sequence: TGTGCCAGCAGCCAAGTCGACATCAGCTCCTACAATGAGCAGTTCTTC. Translated: CASSQVDISSYNEQFF.

V and J are TRBV5-6 and TRBJ1-2; no firm D call. The CDR3 loop spans 15 amino acids. CDR1 is SGHDT and CDR2 is YYEEEE in the germline V gene. The V end was cut by 4 bases, the J end by 0 bases, with 13 bases between. The CDR3 region has the DNA TGTGCCAGCAGCCCCCCGGGCGGGACTAACTATGGCTACACCTTC. Translating it yields CASSPPGGTNYGYTF. Variable domain in full (rest from reference TRBV5-6 and TRBJ1-2): DAGVTQSPTHLIKTRGQQVTLRCSPKSGHDTVSWYQQALGQGPQFIFQYYEEEERQRGNFPDRFSGHQFPNYSSELNVNALLLGDSALYLCASSPPGGTNYGYTFGSGTRLTVV.

CDR3 in amino acids: CAWSVKETGLRSIRTYNEQFF. The CDR3 DNA is TGTGCCTGGAGTGTAAAAGAAACGGGACTAAGGTCGATCCGGACCTACAATGAGCAGTTCTTC. This chain links TRBV30 with TRBJ2-1, with 7 bases that match TRBD2. Germline V CDR1 and CDR2: GTSNPN, SVGIG (reference sequence). Losses at the gene ends were 0 bases for V and 2 bases for J; bases not matched to a gene: 22. This CDR3 spans 21 amino acids.

The CDR3 DNA is TGTGCCAGCTCACCAATCGTAAGGGATACTGAAGCTTTCTTT. It yields the protein CASSPIVRDTEAFF. This sequence joins TRBV18 and TRBJ1-1; D is undetermined. Germline CDR1 and CDR2: KGHSH and LQKENI. Trimming removed 2 bases at V and 5 bases at J, with 12 bases between. This CDR3 contains 14 residues.

V usage is TRBV5-8 and J usage is TRBJ2-3, with 10 nucleotides matching TRBD2. V was clipped by 1 base and J by 3 bases; unmatched bases: 5. The CDR3 has 16 residues. Germline loops: CDR1 SGHTS, CDR2 YDEGEE. CDR3 sequence (DNA): TGTGCCAGCAGCTTGAGCAGCGGGAGGGCGACAGATACGCAGTATTTT. Translating gives CASSLSSGRATDTQYF.

The V call is TRBV7-9, the J call TRBJ1-4; 10 positions agree with TRBD1. The CDR3 has 15 amino acids. J was trimmed by 7 bases and V by 4 bases; bases with no gene match: 6. CDR1 and CDR2 (germline): SEHNR, FQNEAQ (reference sequence). CDR3 region: CASSYGQGVGEKLFF. The DNA of the CDR3 is TGTGCCAGCAGCTACGGACAGGGGGTGGGTGAAAAACTGTTTTTT.